The rows below give T cell receptor beta chains drawn from one sample of a study of blood T cell repertoires in COVID-19. This table comes from immunoSEQ multiplex PCR, and its TCRdb copy is limited to in-frame clones, with some not included. The table has some 200,000 clones, 70% to 80% seen once. The sample taken for sequencing was PBMCs or T cells enriched from blood (not recorded which). The receptors derive from a woman between 45 and 65 years old who had recovered from COVID-19. The CDR3 runs from the conserved cysteine through the conserved F or W. D genes are given only for firm matches. Expanded clones are given a class, and other clones once, few, many or no size at all.

>TRBV7-9|.|14|TRBJ1-5|TRBD1
CASSITGDIQPQHF
TGTGCCAGCAGCATAACAGGGGATATCCAGCCCCAGCATTTT
>TRBV5-3|few|15|TRBJ2-5|TRBD1
CARSSRTGWGETQYF
TGTGCCAGAAGCTCCCGGACAGGTTGGGGAGAGACCCAGTACTTC
>TRBV15|.|14|TRBJ2-1|.
CATSRDSVRLEQFF
TGTGCCACCAGCAGAGATAGTGTTCGACTGGAGCAGTTCTTC
>TRBV24-1|few|14|TRBJ1-2|TRBD1
CATSDWTGNYGYTF
TGTGCCACCAGTGATTGGACAGGGAACTATGGCTACACCTTC
>TRBV9|.|13|TRBJ1-2|.
CASGVVSGEGYTF
TGTGCCAGCGGCGTAGTCTCAGGGGAAGGCTACACCTTC
>TRBV7-9|many|15|TRBJ2-2|.
CASSRSNSPTGELFF
TGTGCCAGCAGCCGCAGTAACAGCCCCACCGGGGAGCTGTTTTTT
>TRBV5-1|few|15|TRBJ1-4|.
CASSFVGAYNEKLFF
TGCGCCAGCAGCTTTGTAGGGGCCTATAATGAAAAACTGTTTTTT
>TRBV27|.|15|TRBJ2-1|.
CASSLLAAGGNEQFF
TGTGCCAGCAGTTTATTAGCGGCAGGGGGCAATGAGCAGTTCTTC
>TRBV28|.|15|TRBJ1-5|.
CASSTRAGNNQPQHF
TGTGCCAGCAGCACACGGGCAGGGAATAACCAGCCCCAGCATTTT
>TRBV30|.|11|TRBJ1-1|.
CALRAGAEAFF
TGTGCCTTGAGGGCGGGGGCTGAAGCTTTCTTT
>TRBV28|.|13|TRBJ1-1|TRBD1
CASSATGRTEAFF
TGTGCCAGCAGTGCGACAGGGAGGACTGAAGCTTTCTTT
>TRBV7-2|few|14|TRBJ1-1|TRBD1
CASSTRQGATEAFF
TGTGCCAGCAGCACCCGACAGGGGGCGACTGAAGCTTTCTTT
>TRBV9|.|19|TRBJ1-3|TRBD1
CASSVATAGTGGAGNTIYF
TGTGCCAGCAGCGTAGCTACGGCGGGGACAGGGGGCGCTGGAAACACCATATATTTT
>TRBV11-3|.|16|TRBJ2-2|TRBD2
CASSPGGGRYTGELFF
TGTGCCAGCAGCCCGGGCGGCGGGAGGTACACCGGGGAGCTGTTTTTT
>TRBV11-1|.|16|TRBJ2-3|TRBD2
CASSLARAGSTDTQYF
TGTGCCAGCAGCTTAGCCCGAGCGGGGTCCACAGATACGCAGTATTTT
>TRBV30|.|13|TRBJ2-5|.
CAWSLGAKETQYF
TGTGCCTGGAGCTTGGGGGCGAAAGAGACCCAGTACTTC
>TRBV7-2|.|16|TRBJ2-5|TRBD2
CASSLITSGGGETQYF
TGTGCCAGCAGCTTAATTACTAGCGGAGGCGGAGAGACCCAGTACTTC
>TRBV5-6|.|17|TRBJ2-6|TRBD1
CASSTTGVLSGANVLTF
TGTGCCAGCAGCACCACAGGGGTCCTCTCTGGGGCCAACGTCCTGACTTTC
>TRBV4-2|.|15|TRBJ2-6|.
CASSLWASGANVLTF
TGTGCCAGCAGCCTCTGGGCTTCGGGGGCCAACGTCCTGACTTTC
>TRBV7-8|few|18|TRBJ2-6|TRBD1
CASSLGTGGLAGANVLTF
TGTGCCAGCAGCTTAGGGACAGGGGGCCTGGCTGGGGCCAACGTCCTGACTTTC
>TRBV7-6|.|13|TRBJ2-2|.
CASFNLDTGELFF
TGTGCCAGCTTCAACTTAGACACCGGGGAGCTGTTTTTT
>TRBV3-1/TRBV3-2|once|15|TRBJ2-1|TRBD2
CASSQYRDYRLEQFF
TGTGCCAGCAGCCAGTACCGGGACTATCGGTTGGAGCAGTTCTTC
>TRBV5-4|.|15|TRBJ2-1|TRBD1
CASSLGQGGNGEQFF
TGTGCCAGCAGCTTGGGACAGGGGGGAAATGGGGAGCAGTTCTTC
>TRBV3-1/TRBV3-2|once|13|TRBJ2-7|TRBD1
CASRRTGRYEQYF
TGTGCCAGCAGGCGGACAGGGAGGTACGAGCAGTACTTC
>TRBV6-5|.|13|TRBJ1-1|.
CASSYSGGVEAFF
TGTGCCAGCAGTTACTCGGGGGGGGTTGAAGCTTTCTTT
>TRBV3-1/TRBV3-2|.|16|TRBJ2-1|TRBD2
CASSRRLAGGIDEQFF
TGTGCCAGCAGCCGCAGATTAGCGGGAGGCATTGATGAGCAGTTCTTC
>TRBV7-8|.|18|TRBJ1-1|TRBD1
CASSLTTGRNRGNTEAFF
TGTGCCAGCAGCTTAACGACAGGGCGAAACCGGGGGAACACTGAAGCTTTCTTT
>TRBV18|.|12|TRBJ2-1|TRBD1
CASSSDRVSLFF
TGTGCCAGCTCATCGGACAGGGTGTCCCTTTTCTTC
>TRBV3-1/TRBV3-2|few|14|TRBJ1-2|TRBD1
CASSSRTGGVGYTF
TGTGCCAGCAGCTCAAGGACAGGGGGCGTAGGCTACACCTTC
>TRBV30|.|14|TRBJ2-2|.
CAWRENGVTGELFF
TGTGCCTGGAGGGAAAACGGGGTGACCGGGGAGCTGTTTTTT
>TRBV28|many|15|TRBJ1-1|TRBD1
CASSLGDRENTEAFF
TGTGCCAGCAGTTTAGGGGACAGGGAGAACACTGAAGCTTTCTTT
>TRBV4-1|.|18|TRBJ2-2|TRBD1
CASSQALRGQGNTGELFF
TGCGCCAGCAGCCAAGCCCTAAGGGGACAGGGGAACACCGGGGAGCTGTTTTTT
>TRBV4-3|.|19|TRBJ2-1|.
CASSQDPGRRGGSYNEQFF
TGCGCCAGCAGCCAAGATCCAGGGCGGAGGGGGGGCTCCTACAATGAGCAGTTCTTC
>TRBV5-1|.|15|TRBJ2-5|.
CASSLAGQPQETQYF
TGCGCCAGCAGCTTGGCCGGACAGCCCCAAGAGACCCAGTACTTC
>TRBV27|.|16|TRBJ1-5|.
CASSILRQDSNQPQHF
TGTGCCAGCAGTATCCTTCGACAGGATAGCAATCAGCCCCAGCATTTT
>TRBV6-5|once|14|TRBJ1-1|TRBD1
CASRLTGAHTEAFF
TGTGCCAGCAGACTAACAGGGGCTCACACTGAAGCTTTCTTT
>TRBV10-3|.|14|TRBJ2-2|.
CATTRDSKTGELFF
TGTGCCACCACACGGGACTCCAAAACCGGGGAGCTGTTTTTT
>TRBV18|.|14|TRBJ1-1|.
CASSPSRAETEAFF
TGTGCCAGCTCACCCAGTCGCGCGGAAACTGAAGCTTTCTTT
>TRBV18|few|15|TRBJ1-1|.
CASSPGGPMNTEAFF
TGTGCCAGCTCACCTGGGGGCCCCATGAACACTGAAGCTTTCTTT
>TRBV24-1|.|17|TRBJ2-2|TRBD1
CATSAPGQGRDTGELFF
TGTGCCACCAGTGCCCCGGGACAGGGTCGGGACACCGGGGAGCTGTTTTTT
>TRBV7-2|.|11|TRBJ1-2|.
CASSLIGGYTF
TGTGCCAGCAGCTTAATTGGCGGCTACACCTTC
>TRBV7-8|few|16|TRBJ2-3|.
CASSWSGQPPADTQYF
TGTGCCAGCAGCTGGTCCGGACAGCCGCCGGCCGATACGCAGTATTTT
>TRBV7-9|.|13|TRBJ2-7|.
CASRQGPDYEQYF
TGTGCCAGCCGCCAGGGCCCGGACTACGAGCAGTACTTC
>TRBV9|.|16|TRBJ2-1|TRBD2
CASSVEVAGSYNEQFF
TGTGCCAGCAGCGTAGAGGTAGCGGGATCCTACAATGAGCAGTTCTTC
>TRBV5-1|few|18|TRBJ2-7|TRBD2
CASSLSLGGGRFVYEQYF
TGCGCCAGCAGCTTATCTCTTGGAGGCGGGAGATTTGTCTACGAGCAGTACTTC
>TRBV27|once|12|TRBJ2-1|TRBD2
CASSQWGGEQFF
TGTGCCAGCAGCCAATGGGGGGGAGAGCAGTTCTTC